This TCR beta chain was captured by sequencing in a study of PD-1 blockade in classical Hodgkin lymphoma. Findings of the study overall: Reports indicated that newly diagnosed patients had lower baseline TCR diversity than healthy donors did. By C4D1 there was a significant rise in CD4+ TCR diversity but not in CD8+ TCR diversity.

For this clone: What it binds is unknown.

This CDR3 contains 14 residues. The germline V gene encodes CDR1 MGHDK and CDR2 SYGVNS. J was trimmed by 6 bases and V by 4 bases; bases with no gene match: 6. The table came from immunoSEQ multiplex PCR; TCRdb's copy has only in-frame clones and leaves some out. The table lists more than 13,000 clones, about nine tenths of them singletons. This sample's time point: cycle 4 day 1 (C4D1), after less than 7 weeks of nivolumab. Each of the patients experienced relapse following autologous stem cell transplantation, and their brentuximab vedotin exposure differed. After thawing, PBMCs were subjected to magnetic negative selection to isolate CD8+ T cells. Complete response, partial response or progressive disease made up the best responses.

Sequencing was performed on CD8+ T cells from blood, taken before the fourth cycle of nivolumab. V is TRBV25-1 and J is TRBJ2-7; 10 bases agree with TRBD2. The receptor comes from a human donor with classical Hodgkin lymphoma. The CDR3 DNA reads TGTGCCAGCAGTGTGGAGCGGGAGGGCCCCGAGCAGTACTTC. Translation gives CASSVEREGPEQYF.